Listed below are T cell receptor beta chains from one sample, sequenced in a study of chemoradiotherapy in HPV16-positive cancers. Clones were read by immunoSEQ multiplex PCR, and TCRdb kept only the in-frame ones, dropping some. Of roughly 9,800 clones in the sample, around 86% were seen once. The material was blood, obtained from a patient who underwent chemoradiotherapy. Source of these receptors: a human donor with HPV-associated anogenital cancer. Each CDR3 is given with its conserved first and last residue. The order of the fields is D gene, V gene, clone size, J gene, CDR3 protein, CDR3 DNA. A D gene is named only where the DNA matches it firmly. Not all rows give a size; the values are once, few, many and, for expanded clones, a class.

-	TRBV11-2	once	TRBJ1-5	CASSLGNQPQHF	TGTGCCAGCAGCTTGGGCAATCAGCCCCAGCATTTT
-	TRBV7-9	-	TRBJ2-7	CASSRSSYEQYF	TGTGCCAGCAGTCGTAGCTCCTACGAGCAGTACTTC
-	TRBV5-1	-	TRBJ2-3	CASSSGDTQYF	TGCGCCAGCAGCTCCGGCGATACGCAGTATTTT
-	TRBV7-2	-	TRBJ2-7	CASSLLGQGEFYEQYF	TGTGCCAGCAGCTTACTGGGTCAGGGAGAATTCTACGAGCAGTACTTC
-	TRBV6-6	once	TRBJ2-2	CASIYGQNTGELFF	TGTGCCAGCATCTACGGACAGAACACCGGGGAGCTGTTTTTT
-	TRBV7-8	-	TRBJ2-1	CASRTNNAFDEQFF	TGTGCCAGCAGAACTAATAACGCGTTCGATGAGCAGTTCTTC
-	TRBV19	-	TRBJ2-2	CASSLQTGTGELFF	TGTGCCAGTAGTTTACAAACAGGGACCGGGGAGCTGTTTTTT
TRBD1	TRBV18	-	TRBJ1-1	CASSPGQLNTEAFF	TGTGCCAGCTCACCGGGACAGTTGAACACTGAAGCTTTCTTT
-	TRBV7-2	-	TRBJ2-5	CASSLVSETQYF	TGTGCCAGCAGCTTAGTTAGCGAGACCCAGTACTTC
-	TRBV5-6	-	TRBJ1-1	CASSLGGKTEAFF	TGTGCCAGCAGCTTGGGAGGGAAGACTGAAGCTTTCTTT
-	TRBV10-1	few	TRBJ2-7	CANLESYEQYF	TGCGCCAACCTCGAGTCCTACGAGCAGTACTTC
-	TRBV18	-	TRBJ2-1	CASSPNGQSYNEQFF	TGTGCCAGCTCACCAAATGGACAGTCCTACAATGAGCAGTTCTTC
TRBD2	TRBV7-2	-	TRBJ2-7	CASSLAPSGGGYEQYF	TGTGCCAGCAGCTTAGCGCCCAGCGGGGGGGGCTACGAGCAGTACTTC
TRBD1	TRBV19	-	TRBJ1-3	CASSIIGTGSSTGNTIYF	TGTGCCAGTAGTATTATAGGGACAGGCTCATCGACTGGAAACACCATATATTTT
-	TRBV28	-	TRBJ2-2	CASSFPGSKNTGELFF	TGTGCCAGCAGTTTCCCAGGGTCGAAGAACACCGGGGAGCTGTTTTTT
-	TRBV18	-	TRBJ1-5	CASSPSEGLRRNQPQHF	TGTGCCAGCTCACCCTCCGAAGGGCTGAGGCGCAATCAGCCCCAGCATTTT
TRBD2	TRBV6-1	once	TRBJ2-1	CASSERLAASNEQFF	TGTGCCAGCAGTGAACGTCTAGCGGCATCTAATGAGCAGTTCTTC
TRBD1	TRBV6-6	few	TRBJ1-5	CASSYTDRDGNQPQHF	TGTGCCAGCAGTTACACGGACAGGGATGGCAATCAGCCCCAGCATTTT
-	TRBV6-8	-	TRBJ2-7	CASSATYEQYF	TGTGCCAGCAGTGCCACCTACGAGCAGTACTTC
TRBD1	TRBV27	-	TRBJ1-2	CASSSRGRGGDSYGYTF	TGTGCCAGCAGTTCAAGGGGGCGTGGGGGGGATAGCTATGGCTACACCTTC
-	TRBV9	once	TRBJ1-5	CASSVGRGNQPQHF	TGTGCCAGCAGCGTAGGGAGAGGCAATCAGCCCCAGCATTTT
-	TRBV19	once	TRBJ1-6	CASKDSNSPLHF	TGTGCCAGTAAGGACAGCAATTCACCCCTCCACTTT
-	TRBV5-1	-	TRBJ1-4	CASSLLATNEKLFF	TGCGCCAGCAGCTTACTGGCCACTAATGAAAAACTGTTTTTT
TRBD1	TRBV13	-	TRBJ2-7	CASSLGIPGGLPYEQYF	TGTGCCAGCAGCTTAGGCATCCCAGGGGGTTTACCTTACGAGCAGTACTTC
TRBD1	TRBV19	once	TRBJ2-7	CASSPPGQGVEQYF	TGTGCCAGTAGTCCACCGGGACAGGGGGTCGAGCAGTACTTC
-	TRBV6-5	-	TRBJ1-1	CASRRQSGNTEAFF	TGTGCCAGCAGGAGACAATCGGGGAACACTGAAGCTTTCTTT
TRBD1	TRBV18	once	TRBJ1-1	CASSPPGQGGGTEAFF	TGTGCCAGCTCACCCCCGGGACAGGGTGGGGGCACTGAAGCTTTCTTT
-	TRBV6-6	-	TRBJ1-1	CASSYLGTEAFF	TGTGCCAGCAGTTACCTGGGGACTGAAGCTTTCTTT
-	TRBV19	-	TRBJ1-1	CASTRAVNTEAFF	TGTGCCAGTACAAGGGCTGTAAACACTGAAGCTTTCTTT
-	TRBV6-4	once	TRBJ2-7	CASSDGYEQYF	TGTGCCAGCAGTGACGGTTACGAGCAGTACTTC
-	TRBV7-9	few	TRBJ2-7	CASSLSDHRGYEQYF	TGTGCCAGCAGCTTATCGGACCACCGGGGCTACGAGCAGTACTTC
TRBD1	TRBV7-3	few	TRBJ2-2	CASSPRQGSYTGELFF	TGTGCCAGCAGCCCAAGACAGGGATCGTACACCGGGGAGCTGTTTTTT
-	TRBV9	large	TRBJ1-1	CASSPGPKLLNTEAFF	TGTGCCAGCAGCCCCGGGCCAAAACTTTTGAACACTGAAGCTTTCTTT
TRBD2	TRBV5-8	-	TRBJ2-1	CASSLRLATSGNEQFF	TGTGCCAGCAGCTTGAGACTAGCTACCTCTGGGAATGAGCAGTTCTTC
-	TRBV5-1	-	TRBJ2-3	CASSFQQRSTDTQYF	TGCGCCAGCAGCTTCCAACAGAGGAGCACAGATACGCAGTATTTT
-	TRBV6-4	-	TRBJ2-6	CASSEGSAGANVLTF	TGTGCCAGCAGTGAGGGAAGCGCTGGGGCCAACGTCCTGACTTTC
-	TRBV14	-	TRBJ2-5	CASSRELKETQYF	TGTGCCAGCAGCCGAGAACTAAAGGAGACCCAGTACTTC
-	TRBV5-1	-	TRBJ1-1	CASSPGHLNPNTEAFF	TGCGCCAGCAGCCCGGGACACCTTAACCCGAACACTGAAGCTTTCTTT
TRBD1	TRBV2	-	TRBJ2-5	CASRVRQGARETQYF	TGTGCCAGCAGGGTTCGACAGGGGGCGAGGGAGACCCAGTACTTC
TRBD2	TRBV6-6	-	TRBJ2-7	CASSLGGVYEQYF	TGTGCCAGCAGTTTGGGAGGGGTTTACGAGCAGTACTTC
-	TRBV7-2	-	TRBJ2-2	CASGLGVGTGELFF	TGTGCCAGCGGGCTCGGAGTAGGCACCGGGGAGCTGTTTTTT
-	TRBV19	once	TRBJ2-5	CASRQQETQYF	TGTGCCAGTAGACAACAAGAGACCCAGTACTTC
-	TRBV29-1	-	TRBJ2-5	CSVEDSRETQYF	TGCAGCGTTGAAGATAGTAGGGAGACCCAGTACTTC
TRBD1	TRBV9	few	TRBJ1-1	CASSPSGGLRNTEAFF	TGTGCCAGCAGCCCCTCAGGGGGCTTAAGGAACACTGAAGCTTTCTTT
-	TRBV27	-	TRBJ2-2	CASSLVMNTGELFF	TGTGCCAGCAGTTTGGTGATGAACACCGGGGAGCTGTTTTTT
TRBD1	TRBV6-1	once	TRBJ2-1	CASSPDRVGYNEQFF	TGTGCCAGCAGCCCCGACAGGGTGGGGTACAATGAGCAGTTCTTC
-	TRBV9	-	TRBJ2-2	CASSVAGVQNTGELFF	TGTGCCAGCAGCGTAGCGGGGGTTCAAAACACCGGGGAGCTGTTTTTT
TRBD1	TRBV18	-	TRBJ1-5	CASSPIELQGVGQPQHF	TGTGCCAGCTCACCGATCGAACTACAGGGGGTTGGTCAGCCCCAGCATTTT
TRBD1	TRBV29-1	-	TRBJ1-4	CSVDAGGRLFF	TGCAGCGTTGACGCAGGGGGCCGACTGTTTTTT